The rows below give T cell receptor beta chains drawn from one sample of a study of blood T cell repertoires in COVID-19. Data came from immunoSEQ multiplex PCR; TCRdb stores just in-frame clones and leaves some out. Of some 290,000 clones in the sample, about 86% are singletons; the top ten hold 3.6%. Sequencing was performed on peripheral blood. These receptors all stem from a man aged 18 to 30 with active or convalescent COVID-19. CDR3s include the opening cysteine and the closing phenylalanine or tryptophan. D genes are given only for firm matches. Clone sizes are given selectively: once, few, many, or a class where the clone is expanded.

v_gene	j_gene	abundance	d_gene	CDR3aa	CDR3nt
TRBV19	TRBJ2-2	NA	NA	CASQPYSGGELFF	TGTGCCAGTCAACCCTACAGCGGCGGGGAGCTGTTTTTT
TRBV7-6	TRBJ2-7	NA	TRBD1	CASSLRQGAPYEQYF	TGTGCCAGCAGCTTAAGACAGGGAGCTCCCTACGAGCAGTACTTC
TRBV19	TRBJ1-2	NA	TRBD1	CASSIPDRESGYTF	TGTGCCAGTAGTATCCCGGACAGGGAGAGTGGCTACACCTTC
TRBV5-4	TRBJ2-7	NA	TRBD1	CASSLASGGYEQYF	TGTGCCAGCAGCTTGGCCTCAGGGGGCTACGAGCAGTACTTC
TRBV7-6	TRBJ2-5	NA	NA	CASSPPGVGVETQYF	TGTGCCAGCAGCCCACCGGGCGTAGGGGTAGAGACCCAGTACTTC
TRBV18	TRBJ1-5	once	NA	CASSPNEISTGNQPQHF	TGTGCCAGCTCACCAAACGAAATCTCAACAGGCAATCAGCCCCAGCATTTT
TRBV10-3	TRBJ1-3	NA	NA	CATGAGNTIYF	TGTGCCACAGGGGCTGGAAACACCATATATTTT
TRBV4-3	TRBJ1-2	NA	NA	CASSQEWQSPRKLVSGYTF	TGCGCCAGCAGCCAAGAGTGGCAGAGTCCTCGGAAGCTAGTTTCTGGCTACACCTTC
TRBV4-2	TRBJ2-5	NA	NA	CASSQELSRLETQYF	TGTGCCAGCAGCCAAGAATTGTCGCGGCTAGAGACCCAGTACTTC
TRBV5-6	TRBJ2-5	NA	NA	CASNRGTETQYF	TGTGCCAGCAATCGGGGGACGGAGACCCAGTACTTC
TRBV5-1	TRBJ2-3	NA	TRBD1	CASSFRTGPTDTQYF	TGCGCCAGCAGCTTTAGGACAGGCCCTACAGATACGCAGTATTTT
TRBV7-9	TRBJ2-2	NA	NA	CASSIITGELFF	TGTGCCAGCAGCATAATCACCGGGGAGCTGTTTTTT
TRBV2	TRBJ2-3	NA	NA	CASSPTRDDTQYF	TGTGCCAGCAGCCCCACCAGGGATGATACGCAGTATTTT
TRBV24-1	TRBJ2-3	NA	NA	CATSERGDTQYF	TGTGCCACCAGTGAGCGAGGAGATACGCAGTATTTT
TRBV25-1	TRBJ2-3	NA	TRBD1	CASSDGGQGTDTQYF	TGTGCCAGCAGTGATGGGGGACAGGGCACAGATACGCAGTATTTT
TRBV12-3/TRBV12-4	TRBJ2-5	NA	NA	CASSFPGMETQYF	TGTGCCAGCAGTTTCCCGGGTATGGAGACCCAGTACTTC
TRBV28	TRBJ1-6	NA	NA	CASSGDSPLHF	TGTGCCAGCTCGGGGGACTCACCCCTCCACTTT
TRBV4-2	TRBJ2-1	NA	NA	CASSQPPSRQFF	TGTGCCAGCAGCCAACCTCCTAGTAGGCAGTTCTTC
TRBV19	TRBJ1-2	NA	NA	CASSIPGPAALGNYGYTF	TGTGCCAGTAGTATCCCCGGGCCAGCGGCATTAGGGAACTATGGCTACACCTTC
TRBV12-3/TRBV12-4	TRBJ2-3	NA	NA	CASSPYDTQYF	TGTGCCAGCAGTCCTTATGATACGCAGTATTTT
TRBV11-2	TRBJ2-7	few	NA	CASSLGAGREQYF	TGTGCCAGCAGCTTAGGGGCAGGGCGCGAGCAGTACTTC
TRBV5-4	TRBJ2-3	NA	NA	CASSLSGYTDTQYF	TGTGCCAGCAGCTTAAGCGGGTACACAGATACGCAGTATTTT
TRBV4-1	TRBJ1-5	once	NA	CASSQVVVHSNQPQHF	TGCGCCAGCAGCCAAGTCGTGGTACATAGCAATCAGCCCCAGCATTTT
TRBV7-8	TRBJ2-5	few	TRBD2	CASSLGLAEETQYF	TGTGCCAGCAGCCTCGGACTAGCGGAAGAGACCCAGTACTTC
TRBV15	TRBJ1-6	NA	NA	CATSSPGQGSPLHF	TGTGCCACCAGCTCCCCTGGGCAAGGTTCACCCCTCCACTTT
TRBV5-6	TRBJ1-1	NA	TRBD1	CASSSTGLNTEAFF	TGTGCCAGCAGCTCGACAGGGTTGAACACTGAAGCTTTCTTT
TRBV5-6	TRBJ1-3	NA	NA	CASTRSGNTIYF	TGTGCCAGCACCCGCTCTGGAAACACCATATATTTT
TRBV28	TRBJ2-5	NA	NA	CASSLGGWLGETQYF	TGTGCCAGCAGTTTAGGCGGGTGGTTGGGAGAGACCCAGTACTTC
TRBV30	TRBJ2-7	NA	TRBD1	CAWSETTGFEQYF	TGTGCCTGGAGTGAAACGACAGGGTTCGAGCAGTACTTC
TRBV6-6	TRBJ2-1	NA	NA	CASSEYRYNEQFF	TGTGCCAGCAGTGAGTACAGGTACAATGAGCAGTTCTTC
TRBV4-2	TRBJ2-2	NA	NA	CASSPLAGELFF	TGTGCCAGCAGTCCCCTAGCGGGGGAGCTGTTTTTT
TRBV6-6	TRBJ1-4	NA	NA	CASIQNADRGKLFF	TGTGCCAGCATTCAAAACGCGGATAGAGGAAAACTGTTTTTT
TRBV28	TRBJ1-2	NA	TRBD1	CASSQGTVCTF	TGTGCCAGCAGCCAAGGGACAGTCTGCACCTTC
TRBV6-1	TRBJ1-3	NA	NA	CASSDLVLNGNTIYF	TGTGCCAGCAGTGATCTGGTGCTAAATGGAAACACCATATATTTT
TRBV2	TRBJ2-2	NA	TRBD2	CASSLRGVLGLAQNLNTGELFF	TGTGCCAGCAGTCTAAGGGGGGTTTTGGGACTAGCTCAAAATTTGAACACCGGGGAGCTGTTTTTT
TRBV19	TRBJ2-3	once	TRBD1	CASSSRTGGSDTQYF	TGTGCCAGTAGTTCCCGGACAGGGGGCTCGGATACGCAGTATTTT
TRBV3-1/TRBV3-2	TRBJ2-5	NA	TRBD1	CASRPIDREETQYF	TGTGCCAGCAGACCCATCGACAGGGAAGAGACCCAGTACTTC
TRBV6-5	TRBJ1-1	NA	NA	CASSYRRGTEAFF	TGTGCCAGCAGTTACAGACGAGGCACTGAAGCTTTCTTT
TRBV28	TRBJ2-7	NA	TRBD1	CASSLQGDYEQYF	TGTGCCAGCAGTCTACAGGGGGACTACGAGCAGTACTTC
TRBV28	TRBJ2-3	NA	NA	CASSSPRGGTDTQYF	TGTGCCAGCAGTTCTCCCAGGGGCGGCACAGATACGCAGTATTTT
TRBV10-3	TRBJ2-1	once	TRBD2	CAIRMEPGGAYEQFF	TGTGCCATCAGAATGGAGCCGGGGGGGGCATATGAGCAGTTCTTC
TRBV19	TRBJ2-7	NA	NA	CASSISSGGTYEQYF	TGTGCCAGTAGTATCAGCTCAGGAGGGACCTACGAGCAGTACTTC
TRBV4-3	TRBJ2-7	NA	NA	CASSQDSGTVNYEQYF	TGCGCCAGCAGCCAAGATTCCGGGACTGTAAACTACGAGCAGTACTTC
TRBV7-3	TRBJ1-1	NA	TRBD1	CASSSSGTGTTEAFF	TGTGCCAGCAGCTCTTCCGGGACAGGGACCACTGAAGCTTTCTTT
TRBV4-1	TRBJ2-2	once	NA	CASSPWTATIPGELFF	TGCGCCAGCAGCCCCTGGACAGCCACTATCCCCGGGGAGCTGTTTTTT
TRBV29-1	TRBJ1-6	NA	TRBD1	CSATFDRADSPLHF	TGCAGCGCTACCTTTGACAGGGCGGATTCACCCCTCCACTTT
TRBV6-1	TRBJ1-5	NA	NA	CASSEIFSQPQHF	TGTGCCAGCAGTGAAATATTTAGTCAGCCCCAGCATTTT
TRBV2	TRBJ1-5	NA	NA	CASSEDRAGNQPQHF	TGTGCCAGCAGTGAAGACAGGGCAGGCAATCAGCCCCAGCATTTT
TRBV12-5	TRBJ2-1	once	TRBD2	CASGSPPAGVSNEQFF	TGTGCTAGTGGTTCCCCCCCAGCGGGAGTATCTAATGAGCAGTTCTTC
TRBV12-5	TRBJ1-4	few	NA	CASGLGQNEKLFF	TGTGCTAGTGGTTTGGGACAGAATGAAAAACTGTTTTTT
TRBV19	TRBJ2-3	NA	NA	CASSGPLSGSTDTQYF	TGTGCCAGTAGTGGACCCCTCAGCGGGAGCACAGATACGCAGTATTTT
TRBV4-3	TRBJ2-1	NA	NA	CASSQEMGGGGSYNEQFF	TGCGCCAGCAGCCAAGAGATGGGTGGAGGAGGCTCCTACAATGAGCAGTTCTTC